This T cell receptor (beta chain) was captured in a study of post-analysis software for immune sequencing data. Study as a whole: Relapsing-remitting, secondary progressive and progressive-relapsing forms made up the multiple sclerosis disease courses. Study-wide results and caveats: Controls' normalized Chao1 diversity significantly exceeded that of multiple sclerosis patients. F measure showed strong co-clustering of same-batch samples. Patients had higher frequencies than controls of about 5 TRBV segments, including TRBV5-6, TRBV5-1 and TRBV20-1.

CDR1 is SGHRS, CDR2 YFSETQ, per germline. The germline V and J ends were trimmed by 0 bases and 2 bases, with 9 bases remaining between them. The CDR3 contains 14 residues. This clonotype was seen at least ten times. The target antigen is unknown. Researchers reported that TCR beta cDNA libraries carried unique molecular identifiers. There were about 0.85 to 11 million T cells, and around 500,000 cDNA molecules came from them. TCRdb passed the PCR reads through MiXCR, listing each CDR3 protein once. The table records 700,000 to 800,000 distinct CDR3 sequences, about 27% of them present only once. Sequenced: blood. The origin of this receptor is a girl aged 5 to 17 with multiple sclerosis. The chain is built from TRBV5-1 and TRBJ2-7, with D perhaps TRBD1 (5 bases). The CDR3 DNA is TGCGCCAGCAGCTTGGGCAGGGAAACCTACGAGCAGTACTTC. This translates into CASSLGRETYEQYF.